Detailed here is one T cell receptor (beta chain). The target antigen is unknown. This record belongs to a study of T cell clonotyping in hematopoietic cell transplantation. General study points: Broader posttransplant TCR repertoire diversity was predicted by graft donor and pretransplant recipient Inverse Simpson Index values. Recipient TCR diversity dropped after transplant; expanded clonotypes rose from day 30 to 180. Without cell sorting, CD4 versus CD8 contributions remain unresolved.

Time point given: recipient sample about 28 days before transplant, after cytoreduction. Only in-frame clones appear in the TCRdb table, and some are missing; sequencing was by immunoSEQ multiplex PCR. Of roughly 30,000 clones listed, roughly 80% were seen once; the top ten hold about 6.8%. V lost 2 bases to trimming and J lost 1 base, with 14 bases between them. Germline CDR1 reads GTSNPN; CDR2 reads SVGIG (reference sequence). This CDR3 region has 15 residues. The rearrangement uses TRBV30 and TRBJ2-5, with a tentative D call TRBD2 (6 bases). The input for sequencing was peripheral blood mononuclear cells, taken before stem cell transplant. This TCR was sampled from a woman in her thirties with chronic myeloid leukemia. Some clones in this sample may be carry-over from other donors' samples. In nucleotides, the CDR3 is TGTGCCTGGAGTATCCCGCCGACTAGCCAAGAGACCCAGTACTTC. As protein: CAWSIPPTSQETQYF. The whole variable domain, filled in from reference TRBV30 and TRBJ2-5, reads SQTIHQWPATLVQPVGSPLSLECTVEGTSNPNLYWYRQAAGRGLQLLFYSVGIGQISSEVPQNLSASRPQDRQFILSSKKLLLSDSGFYLCAWSIPPTSQETQYFGPGTRLLVL.